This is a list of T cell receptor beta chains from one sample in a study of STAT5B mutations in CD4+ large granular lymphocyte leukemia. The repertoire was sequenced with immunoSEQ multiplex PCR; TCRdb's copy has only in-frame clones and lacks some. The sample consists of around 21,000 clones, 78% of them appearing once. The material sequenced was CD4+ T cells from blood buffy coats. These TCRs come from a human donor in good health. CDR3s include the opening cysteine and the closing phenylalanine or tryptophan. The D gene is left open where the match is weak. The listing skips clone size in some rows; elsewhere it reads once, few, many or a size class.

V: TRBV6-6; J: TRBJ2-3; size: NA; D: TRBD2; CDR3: CASSYVGGRRPDTQYF; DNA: TGTGCCAGCAGTTACGTAGGCGGGAGAAGGCCCGATACGCAGTATTTT
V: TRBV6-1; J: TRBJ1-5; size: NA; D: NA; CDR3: CASSEVQPQHF; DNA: TGTGCCAGCAGTGAAGTGCAGCCCCAGCATTTT
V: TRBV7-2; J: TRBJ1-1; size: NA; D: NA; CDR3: CASSSTRGRATEAFF; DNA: TGTGCCAGCAGCTCAACACGAGGAAGGGCCACTGAAGCTTTCTTT
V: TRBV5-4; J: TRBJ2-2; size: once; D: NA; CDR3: CASHRPGAGTGELFF; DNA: TGTGCCAGCCACCGTCCAGGGGCGGGGACCGGGGAGCTGTTTTTT
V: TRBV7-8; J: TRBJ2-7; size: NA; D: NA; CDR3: CASSFQVSSLTSKTSEQYF; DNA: TGTGCCAGCAGCTTTCAGGTCAGCTCTCTCACTAGTAAGACATCCGAGCAGTACTTC
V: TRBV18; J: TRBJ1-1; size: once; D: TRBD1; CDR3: CASSGQGPATEAFF; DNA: TGTGCCAGCTCAGGACAGGGACCCGCCACTGAAGCTTTCTTT
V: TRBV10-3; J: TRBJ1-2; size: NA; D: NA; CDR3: CAISESLLLYGYTF; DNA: TGTGCCATCAGTGAGTCCTTACTACTATATGGCTACACCTTC
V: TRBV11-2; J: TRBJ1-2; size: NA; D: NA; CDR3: CASSPTGPYGYTF; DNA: TGTGCCAGCAGCCCCACGGGACCGTATGGCTACACCTTC
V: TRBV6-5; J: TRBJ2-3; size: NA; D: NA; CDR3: CASSYRDRRDTQYF; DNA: TGTGCCAGCAGTTATCGGGACCGTAGAGATACGCAGTATTTT
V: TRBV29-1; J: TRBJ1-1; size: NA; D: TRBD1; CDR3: CSVKGALLNTEAFF; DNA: TGCAGCGTGAAGGGGGCCCTATTGAACACTGAAGCTTTCTTT
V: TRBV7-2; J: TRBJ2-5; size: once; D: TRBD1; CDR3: CATSMGDRAQYF; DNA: TGTGCCACCTCCATGGGGGACAGGGCCCAGTACTTC
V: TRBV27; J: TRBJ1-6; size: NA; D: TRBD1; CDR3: CASSNRGQALDSPLHF; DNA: TGTGCCAGCAGTAACAGGGGGCAAGCTCTTGATTCACCCCTCCACTTT
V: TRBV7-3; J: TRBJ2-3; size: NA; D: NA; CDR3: CASSRGGTSTDTQYF; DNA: TGTGCCAGCAGTAGGGGTGGGACTAGCACAGATACGCAGTATTTT
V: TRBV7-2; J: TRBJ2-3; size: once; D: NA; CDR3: CASSLRIRGSTDTQYF; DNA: TGTGCCAGCAGCTTACGCATACGGGGGAGCACAGATACGCAGTATTTT
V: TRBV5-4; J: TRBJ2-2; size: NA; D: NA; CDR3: CASSLDLGNTGELFF; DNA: TGTGCCAGCAGCTTAGATTTAGGGAACACCGGGGAGCTGTTTTTT
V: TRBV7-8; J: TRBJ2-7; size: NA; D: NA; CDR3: CASSARDGSYEQYF; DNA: TGTGCCAGCAGCGCCAGGGACGGGTCCTACGAGCAGTACTTC
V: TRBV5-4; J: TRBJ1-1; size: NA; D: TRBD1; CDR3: CASSLLQGFEAFF; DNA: TGTGCCAGCAGCCTCCTACAGGGGTTTGAAGCTTTCTTT
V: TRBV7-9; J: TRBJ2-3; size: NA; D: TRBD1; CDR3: CASSPLGGGLAQYF; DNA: TGTGCCAGCAGCCCGTTAGGGGGCGGGTTGGCGCAGTATTTT
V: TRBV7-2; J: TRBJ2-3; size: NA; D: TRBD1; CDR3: CASSPTGIRTDTQYF; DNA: TGTGCCAGCAGCCCGACAGGGATTCGCACAGATACGCAGTATTTT
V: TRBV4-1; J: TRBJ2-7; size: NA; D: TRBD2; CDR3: CASSQSTSGTYEQYF; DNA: TGCGCCAGCAGCCAATCGACTAGCGGGACCTACGAGCAGTACTTC
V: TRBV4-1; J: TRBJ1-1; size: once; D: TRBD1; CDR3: CASSHQWGGGGTEAFF; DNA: TGCGCCAGCAGCCATCAATGGGGAGGGGGCGGGACTGAAGCTTTCTTT
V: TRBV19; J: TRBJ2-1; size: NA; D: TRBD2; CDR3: CASSTQLAGELGEQFF; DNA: TGTGCCAGTAGTACCCAACTAGCGGGAGAGTTAGGTGAGCAGTTCTTC
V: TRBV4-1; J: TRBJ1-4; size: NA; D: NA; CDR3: CASSQPREGVNEKLFF; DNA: TGCGCCAGCAGCCAGCCCCGGGAAGGGGTGAATGAAAAACTGTTTTTT
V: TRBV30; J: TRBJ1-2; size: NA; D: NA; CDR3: CAWSLLDPYGYTF; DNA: TGTGCCTGGAGCCTCCTGGACCCCTATGGCTACACCTTC